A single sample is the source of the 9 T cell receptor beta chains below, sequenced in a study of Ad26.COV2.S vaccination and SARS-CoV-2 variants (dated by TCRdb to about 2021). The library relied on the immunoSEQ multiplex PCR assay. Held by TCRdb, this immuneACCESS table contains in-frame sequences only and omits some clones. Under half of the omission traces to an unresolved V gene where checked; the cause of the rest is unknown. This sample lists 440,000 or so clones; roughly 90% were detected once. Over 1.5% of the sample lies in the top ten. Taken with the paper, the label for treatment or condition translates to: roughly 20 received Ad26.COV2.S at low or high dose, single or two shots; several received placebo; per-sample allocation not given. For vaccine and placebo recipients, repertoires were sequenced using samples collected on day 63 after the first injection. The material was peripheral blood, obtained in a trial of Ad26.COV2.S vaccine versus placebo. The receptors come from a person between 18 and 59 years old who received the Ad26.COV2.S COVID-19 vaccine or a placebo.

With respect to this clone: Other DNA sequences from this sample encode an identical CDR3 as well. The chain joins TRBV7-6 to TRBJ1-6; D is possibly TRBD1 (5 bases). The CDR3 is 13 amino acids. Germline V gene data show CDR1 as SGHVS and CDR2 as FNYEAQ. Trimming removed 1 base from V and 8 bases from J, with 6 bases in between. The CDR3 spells CASSLGGDSPLHF. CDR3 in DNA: TGTGCCAGCAGCTTAGGGGGCGATTCACCCCTCCACTTT.

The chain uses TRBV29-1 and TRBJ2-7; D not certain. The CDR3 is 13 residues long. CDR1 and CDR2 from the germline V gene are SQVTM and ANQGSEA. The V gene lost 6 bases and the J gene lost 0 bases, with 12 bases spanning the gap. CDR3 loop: CSVVPRSSYEQYF. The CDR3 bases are TGCAGCGTGGTCCCAAGGAGCTCCTACGAGCAGTACTTC.

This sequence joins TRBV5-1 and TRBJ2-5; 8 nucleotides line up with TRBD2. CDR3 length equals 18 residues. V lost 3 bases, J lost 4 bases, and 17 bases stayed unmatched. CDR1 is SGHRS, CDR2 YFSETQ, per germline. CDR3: CASSSSGGRLVFSETQYF. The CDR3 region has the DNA TGCGCCAGCAGCTCGTCGGGGGGGAGGCTAGTTTTCTCAGAGACCCAGTACTTC.

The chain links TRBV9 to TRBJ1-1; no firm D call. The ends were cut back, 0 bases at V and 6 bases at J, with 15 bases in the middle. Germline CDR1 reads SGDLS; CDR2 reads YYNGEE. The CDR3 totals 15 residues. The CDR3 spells CASSVGGVGVSEAFF. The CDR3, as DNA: TGTGCCAGCAGCGTAGGTGGGGTTGGTGTTTCTGAAGCTTTCTTT.

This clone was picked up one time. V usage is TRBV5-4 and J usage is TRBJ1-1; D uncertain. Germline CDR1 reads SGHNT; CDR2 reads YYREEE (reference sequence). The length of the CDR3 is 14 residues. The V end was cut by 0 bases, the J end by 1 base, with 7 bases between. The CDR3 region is CASSLGQWNTEAFF. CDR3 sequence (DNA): TGTGCCAGCAGCTTGGGTCAGTGGAACACTGAAGCTTTCTTT. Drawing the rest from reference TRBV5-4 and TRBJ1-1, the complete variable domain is ETGVTQSPTHLIKTRGQQVTLRCSSQSGHNTVSWYQQALGQGPQFIFQYYREEENGRGNFPPRFSGLQFPNYSSELNVNALELDDSALYLCASSLGQWNTEAFFGQGTRLTVV.

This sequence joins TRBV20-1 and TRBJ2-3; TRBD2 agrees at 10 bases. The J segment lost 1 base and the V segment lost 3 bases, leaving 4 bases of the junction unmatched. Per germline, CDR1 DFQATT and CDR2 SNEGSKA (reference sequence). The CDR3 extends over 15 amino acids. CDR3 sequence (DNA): TGCAGTGCTAGTCGGACTAGCGGCCGCACAGATACGCAGTATTTT. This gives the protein CSASRTSGRTDTQYF.

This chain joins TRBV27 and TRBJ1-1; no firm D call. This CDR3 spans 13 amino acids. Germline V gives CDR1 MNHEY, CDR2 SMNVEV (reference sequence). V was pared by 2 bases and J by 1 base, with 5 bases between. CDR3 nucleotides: TGTGCCAGCAGTTTACAAGAGAACACTGAAGCTTTCTTT. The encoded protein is CASSLQENTEAFF.

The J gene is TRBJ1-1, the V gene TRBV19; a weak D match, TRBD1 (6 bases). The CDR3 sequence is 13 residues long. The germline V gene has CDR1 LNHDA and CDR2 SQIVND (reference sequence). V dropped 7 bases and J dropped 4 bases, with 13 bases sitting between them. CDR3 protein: CASIGGASTEAFF. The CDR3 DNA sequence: TGTGCCAGTATCGGGGGCGCGAGCACTGAAGCTTTCTTT.

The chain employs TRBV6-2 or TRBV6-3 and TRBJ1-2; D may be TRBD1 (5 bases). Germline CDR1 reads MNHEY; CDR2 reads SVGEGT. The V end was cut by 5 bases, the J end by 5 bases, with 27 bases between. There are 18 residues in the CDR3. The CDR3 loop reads CASSPSDTPGSILYGYTF. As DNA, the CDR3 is TGTGCCAGCAGTCCCTCGGACACCCCCGGTAGTATCCTGTATGGCTACACCTTC.